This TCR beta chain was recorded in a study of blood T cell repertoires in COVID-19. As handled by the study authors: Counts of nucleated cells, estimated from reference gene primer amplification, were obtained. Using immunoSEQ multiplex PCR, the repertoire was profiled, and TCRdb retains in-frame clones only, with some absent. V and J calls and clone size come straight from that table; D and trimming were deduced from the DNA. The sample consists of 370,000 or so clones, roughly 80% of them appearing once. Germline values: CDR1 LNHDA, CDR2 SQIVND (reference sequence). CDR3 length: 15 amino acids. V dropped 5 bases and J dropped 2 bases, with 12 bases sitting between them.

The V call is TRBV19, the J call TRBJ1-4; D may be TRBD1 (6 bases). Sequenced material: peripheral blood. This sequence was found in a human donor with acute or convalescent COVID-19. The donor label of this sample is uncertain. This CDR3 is CASSGRQVTNEKLFF. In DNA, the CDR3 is TGTGCCAGTAGTGGAAGACAGGTCACTAATGAAAAACTGTTTTTT.